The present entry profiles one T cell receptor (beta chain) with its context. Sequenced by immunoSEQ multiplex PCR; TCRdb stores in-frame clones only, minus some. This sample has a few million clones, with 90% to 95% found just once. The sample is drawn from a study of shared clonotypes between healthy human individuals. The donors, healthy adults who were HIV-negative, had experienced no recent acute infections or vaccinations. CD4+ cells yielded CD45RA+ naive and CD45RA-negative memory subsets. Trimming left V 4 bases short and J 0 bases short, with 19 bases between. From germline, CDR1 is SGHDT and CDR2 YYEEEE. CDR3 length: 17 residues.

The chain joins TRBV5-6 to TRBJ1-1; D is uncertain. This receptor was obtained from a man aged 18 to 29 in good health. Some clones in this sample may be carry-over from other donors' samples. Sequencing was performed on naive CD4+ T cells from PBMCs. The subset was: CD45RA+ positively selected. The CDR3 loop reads CASSIGRRRGLNTEAFF. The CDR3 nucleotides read TGTGCCAGCAGCATTGGCCGACGTCGGGGTCTGAACACTGAAGCTTTCTTT. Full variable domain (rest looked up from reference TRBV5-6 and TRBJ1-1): DAGVTQSPTHLIKTRGQQVTLRCSPKSGHDTVSWYQQALGQGPQFIFQYYEEEERQRGNFPDRFSGHQFPNYSSELNVNALLLGDSALYLCASSIGRRRGLNTEAFFGQGTRLTVV.